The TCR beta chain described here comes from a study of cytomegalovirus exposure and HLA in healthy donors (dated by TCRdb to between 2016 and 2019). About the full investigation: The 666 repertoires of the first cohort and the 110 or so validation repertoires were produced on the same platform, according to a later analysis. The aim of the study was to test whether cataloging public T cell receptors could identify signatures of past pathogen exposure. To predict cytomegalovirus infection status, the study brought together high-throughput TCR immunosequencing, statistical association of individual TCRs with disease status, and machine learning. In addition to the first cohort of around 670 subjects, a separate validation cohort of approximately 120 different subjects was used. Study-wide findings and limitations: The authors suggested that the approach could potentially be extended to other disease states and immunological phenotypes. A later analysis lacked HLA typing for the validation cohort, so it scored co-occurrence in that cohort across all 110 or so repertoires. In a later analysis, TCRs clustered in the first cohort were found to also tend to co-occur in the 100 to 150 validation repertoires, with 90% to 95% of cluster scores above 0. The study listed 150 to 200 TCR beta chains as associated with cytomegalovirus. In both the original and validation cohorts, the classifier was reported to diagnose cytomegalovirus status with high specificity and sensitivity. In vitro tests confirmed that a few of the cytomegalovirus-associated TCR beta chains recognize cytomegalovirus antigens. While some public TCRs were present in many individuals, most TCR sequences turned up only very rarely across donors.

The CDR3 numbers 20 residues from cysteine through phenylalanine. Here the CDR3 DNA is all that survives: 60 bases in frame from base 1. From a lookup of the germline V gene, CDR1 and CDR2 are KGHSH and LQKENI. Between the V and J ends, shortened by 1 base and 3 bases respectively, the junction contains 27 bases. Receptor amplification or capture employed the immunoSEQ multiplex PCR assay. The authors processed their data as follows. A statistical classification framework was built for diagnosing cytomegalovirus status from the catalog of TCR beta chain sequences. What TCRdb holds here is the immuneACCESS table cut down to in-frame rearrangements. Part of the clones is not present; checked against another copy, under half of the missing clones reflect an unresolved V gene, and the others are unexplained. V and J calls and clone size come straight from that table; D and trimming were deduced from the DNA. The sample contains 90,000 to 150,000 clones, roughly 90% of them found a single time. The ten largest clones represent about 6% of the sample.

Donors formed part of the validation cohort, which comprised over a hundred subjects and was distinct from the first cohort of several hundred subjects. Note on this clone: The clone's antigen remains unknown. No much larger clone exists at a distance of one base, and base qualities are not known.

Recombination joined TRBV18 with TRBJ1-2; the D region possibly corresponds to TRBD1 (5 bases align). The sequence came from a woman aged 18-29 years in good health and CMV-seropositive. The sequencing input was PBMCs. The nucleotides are TGTGCCAGCTCACCACGTTCCCACAGAATCGGGGGGAAGGTTGACTATGGCTACACCTTC. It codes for CASSPRSHRIGGKVDYGYTF.